The table lists the clone carrying this TCR beta chain with a few counts. This record belongs to a study of CD8 T cells in Susac syndrome. RNA was extracted with the RNeasy kit, and a quantity of about 0.5 to 1 ug was reverse transcribed using random hexamers. An immunoSEQ multiplex PCR amplified TCR beta CDR3 over 54 Vbeta and 13 Jbeta. TCRdb recomputed calls from the immunoSEQ multiplex PCR reads with MiXCR, one row per CDR3 protein. This sample yields about 80,000 distinct CDR3 sequences, of which 95% to 97% are seen a single time; more than 0.35% belongs to the top ten. The CDR3 totals 12 residues. Deletions cut 5 bases from V and 1 base from J, with 8 bases between. Germline V gene lookup returns CDR1 GTSNPN and CDR2 SVGIG (reference sequence).

The TCR comes from a human donor with Susac syndrome. The specimen sequenced was CD8+ T cells from PBMCs. The chain is built from TRBV30 and TRBJ1-1; the D is unclear. The CDR3 region has the DNA TGTGCCTGGGAGAGGGAGAACACTGAAGCTTTCTTT. Protein: CAWERENTEAFF. Together with reference TRBV30 and TRBJ1-1, the CDR3 gives the full variable domain: SQTIHQWPATLVQPVGSPLSLECTVEGTSNPNLYWYRQAAGRGLQLLFYSVGIGQISSEVPQNLSASRPQDRQFILSSKKLLLSDSGFYLCAWERENTEAFFGQGTRLTVV.